The TCR beta chain under discussion was sequenced for a study of T cells in Graves' hyperthyroidism and ophthalmopathy. RNA transcripts provided the source from which TCR beta CDR3 regions were amplified. The TCR CDR3 first-round RT-PCR relied on the HTBI primer set. TCRdb passed the multiplex PCR reads through MiXCR, listing each CDR3 protein once. This table holds approximately 700,000 distinct CDR3 sequences, about 45% found once. Many counts were recorded for this clonotype. Antigen: not known. Trimming pared 0 bases from V and 5 bases from J, leaving 10 bases between. Germline CDR1 DFQATT, CDR2 SNEGSKA (reference sequence). This CDR3 is built from 13 residues. Study results and caveats: Expanded thyroid clonotypes (above 0.001) were mostly also found in blood.

What was sequenced was peripheral blood or thyroid tissue (not recorded which). The clonotype was recovered from an adult man with Graves' disease, either hyperthyroidism or ophthalmopathy (not recorded which). The J gene is TRBJ1-1, the V gene TRBV20-1; D is perhaps TRBD1 (5 bases). The CDR3: CSARDWGVTEAFF. Here the CDR3 DNA reads TGCAGTGCTAGAGATTGGGGGGTAACTGAAGCTTTCTTT.